This TCR beta chain was obtained from a study of shared clonotypes between healthy human individuals. Measured with immunoSEQ multiplex PCR; TCRdb has only the in-frame clones, and not every one. The sample has about 470,000 clones, roughly 83% seen once; the top ten hold around 14%. V lost 5 bases and J lost 10, with 24 bases in between. The CDR3 consists of 16 residues. Germline lookup yields CDR1 SGHTA and CDR2 FQGNSA. A few counts support this clone. The rearrangement links TRBV7-2 to TRBJ1-5; maybe TRBD1 (5 bases). Sequenced: PBMCs. This clonotype was sampled from a woman in her 40s in good health. Some clones in this sample may be carry-over from other donors' samples. This chain's CDR3 is CASSLLGGRVGVPQHF. The CDR3 DNA reads TGTGCCAGCAGCCTATTAGGTGGCAGGGTGGGTGTACCCCAGCATTTT.